The 22 T cell receptor beta chains below come from one sample, sequenced in a study of shared clonotypes between healthy human individuals. Data came from immunoSEQ multiplex PCR; TCRdb stores just in-frame clones and leaves some out. The sample lists some 2.3 million clones; approximately 95% were seen once. The specimen was naive CD4+ T cells from PBMCs. Described subset: CD45RA+ positively selected. The receptors originated from a man aged 18 to 30 in good health. Some clones in this sample may be carry-over from other donors' samples.

The rearrangement uses TRBV10-1 and TRBJ2-2; D possibly matches TRBD1 or TRBD2 (5 bases each). From germline, CDR1 is WNHNN and CDR2 SYGVQD (reference sequence). Trimming took off 6 bases at V and 4 bases at J, with 9 bases between the two ends. The CDR3 contains 13 residues. CDR3 coding DNA: TGCGCCAGCAGGGGACCTGGCACCGGGGAGCTGTTTTTT. This sequence encodes CASRGPGTGELFF.

The genes are TRBV7-9 and TRBJ2-3, with 8 bases lining up with TRBD1. The CDR3 loop spans 15 amino acids. Trimming cost V 5 bases and J 6 bases; bases outside gene matches: 10. CDR1 SEHNR and CDR2 FQNEAQ come from the germline V gene (reference sequence). The DNA for the CDR3 is TGTGCCAGCAGCACCATCTGGACAGGGCGGGATACGCAGTATTTT. As protein: CASSTIWTGRDTQYF.

This chain connects TRBV5-1 to TRBJ2-1; D is ambiguous. There are 14 residues in the CDR3. Germline V lookup: CDR1 SGHRS, CDR2 YFSETQ. Between the trimmed V and J ends, which lost 4 bases and 2 bases, there was a span of 10 bases. The CDR3 nucleotides read TGCGCCAGCAGCGTGGGCCTAGCCTACAATGAGCAGTTCTTC. This translates into CASSVGLAYNEQFF.

This rearrangement joins TRBV4-1 to TRBJ1-1; D gene ambiguous. CDR1 is MGHRA, CDR2 YSYEKL, per germline. Between the trimmed V and J ends, which lost 3 bases and 1 base, there was a span of 9 bases. The CDR3 is made up of 14 amino acids. CDR3 sequence: CASSQGIENTEAFF. The DNA of the CDR3 is TGCGCCAGCAGCCAGGGTATAGAGAACACTGAAGCTTTCTTT.

The V call is TRBV19, the J call TRBJ2-5, with TRBD2 as a possible D gene (5 bases). In germline, CDR1 is LNHDA, CDR2 SQIVND (reference sequence). The CDR3 runs 15 residues. The ends were cut back, 6 bases at V and 1 base at J, with 15 bases in the middle. Written as DNA, the CDR3 is TGTGCCAGTAGCCCTCTCGGGAAAACCCAAGAGACCCAGTACTTC. Translating it yields CASSPLGKTQETQYF.

Comments on this clone: The same CDR3 can be traced to other DNA sequences in this sample. The chain carries TRBV18 and TRBJ1-1, with D unresolved. Trimming stripped 2 bases from V and 1 base from J, with 8 bases between. The germline V gene has CDR1 KGHSH and CDR2 LQKENI. The CDR3 runs 14 residues. This CDR3 is CASSPGSWNTEAFF. The CDR3 region has the DNA TGTGCCAGCTCACCAGGGTCGTGGAACACTGAAGCTTTCTTT.

This chain joins TRBV4-1 and TRBJ2-3, with D perhaps matching TRBD1 (5 bases). V was cut by 4 bases and J by 2 bases, with 7 bases left in between. The CDR3 extends over 13 amino acids. The V gene's germline CDR1 is MGHRA and CDR2 YSYEKL. Here the CDR3 DNA reads TGCGCCAGCAGCCGGACAAACACAGATACGCAGTATTTT. Protein product: CASSRTNTDTQYF.

The chain employs TRBV7-9 and TRBJ1-5; 7 bases are a match to TRBD1. CDR1 is SEHNR and CDR2 is FQNEAQ in the germline V gene (reference sequence). V dropped 0 bases and J dropped 4; count of bases not matched to a gene: 3. The length of the CDR3 is 15 residues. Written as DNA, the CDR3 is TGTGCCAGCAGCTTAGCACCGGGACAGAATCAGCCCCAGCATTTT. It specifies CASSLAPGQNQPQHF.

This chain connects TRBV5-1 to TRBJ1-1, with D possibly matching TRBD1 (6 bases). CDR1 SGHRS and CDR2 YFSETQ come from the germline V gene. Trimming cost V 7 bases and J 1 base, with 14 bases left between them. The CDR3 is made up of 14 amino acids. This CDR3 is CASQGGFGNTEAFF. The DNA for the CDR3 is TGCGCCAGCCAAGGGGGTTTCGGGAACACTGAAGCTTTCTTT.

J is TRBJ2-7 and V is TRBV28, with D possibly being TRBD2 (5 bases). The germline gives CDR1 MDHEN, CDR2 SYDVKM. The CDR3 runs 16 residues. V dropped 4 bases and J dropped 0 bases, with 16 bases sitting between them. In DNA form, the CDR3 reads TGTGCCAGCAGTTCCCCCTCAGTGGGGAGCTCCTACGAGCAGTACTTC. Its translation: CASSSPSVGSSYEQYF.

V usage is TRBV27 and J usage is TRBJ2-1; no clear D gene. This CDR3 spans 16 amino acids. The V gene's germline CDR1 is MNHEY and CDR2 SMNVEV (reference sequence). Trimming removed 0 bases from V and 0 bases from J, with 9 bases in between. The CDR3 sequence: CASSLSEMSSYNEQFF. In DNA, the CDR3 is TGTGCCAGCAGTTTATCGGAAATGAGCTCCTACAATGAGCAGTTCTTC.

On this clone itself: Other DNA sequences in the sample encode the same CDR3. This chain uses TRBV2 with TRBJ2-7; no reliable D call. This CDR3 spans 11 amino acids. V was clipped by 7 bases and J by 1 base, with 5 bases between them. Germline assignment: CDR1 SNHLY and CDR2 FYNNEI. The CDR3 region is CASTLSYEQYF. The CDR3 region has the DNA TGTGCCAGCACGTTATCCTACGAGCAGTACTTC.

V is TRBV2 and J is TRBJ2-7, with TRBD2 matching 12 bases. Per the germline V gene, CDR1 is SNHLY and CDR2 is FYNNEI. V gave up 11 bases and J gave up 0 bases; unmatched junction bases: 5. This CDR3 is built from 14 residues. The CDR3 DNA is TGTGCCGGCATGACTAGCGGGAGCTCCTACGAGCAGTACTTC. Translated, it gives CAGMTSGSSYEQYF.

The chain carries TRBV28 and TRBJ1-2; D is possibly TRBD1 (5 bases). The CDR3 loop spans 16 amino acids. The ends were cut back, 10 bases at V and 4 bases at J, with 25 bases in the middle. From germline, CDR1 is MDHEN and CDR2 SYDVKM. CDR3 in DNA: TGTGCCATCACCGACACCCCTTCGACAGACAGCTATGGCTACACCTTC. It codes for CAITDTPSTDSYGYTF.

This clone was picked up a small number of times. The gene calls are TRBV28 and TRBJ1-2; 7 bases are shared with TRBD1. The junction had 14 bases not matched to a gene; V was cut back by 4 bases and J by 0 bases. This CDR3 region has 18 residues. CDR1 and CDR2 (germline): MDHEN, SYDVKM. CDR3 nucleotides: TGTGCCAGCAGTTACCTATTCAAGACAGGGCAAGCTAACTATGGCTACACCTTC. It specifies CASSYLFKTGQANYGYTF.

The chain links TRBV5-1 to TRBJ2-1; 8 bases fit TRBD2. The ends lost 0 bases at V and 5 bases at J; junction bases unmatched: 7. Germline-derived CDR1 and CDR2 are SGHRS and YFSETQ. This CDR3 region has 16 residues. The CDR3 region has the DNA TGCGCCAGCAGCTTGGTTTTCCTAGCGGGCGACAATGAGCAGTTCTTC. It is translated as CASSLVFLAGDNEQFF.

V and J are TRBV27 and TRBJ2-3; 11 nucleotides align to TRBD2. The CDR3 loop spans 17 amino acids. Germline CDR1 and CDR2: MNHEY and SMNVEV (reference sequence). Losses at the gene ends were 2 bases for V and 5 bases for J; bases not matched to a gene: 9. CDR3 sequence reads: CASSLGPLAGDRDTQYF. CDR3 sequence (DNA): TGTGCCAGCAGTTTAGGCCCACTAGCGGGAGACCGAGATACGCAGTATTTT.

This clone was seen a few times. The rearrangement uses TRBV28 and TRBJ2-1; D is uncertain. This CDR3 has 13 amino acids. Trimming stripped 2 bases from V and 4 bases from J, with 6 bases between. In germline, CDR1 is MDHEN, CDR2 SYDVKM. CDR3 residues: CASSLNSYNEQFF. In DNA, the CDR3 is TGTGCCAGCAGTTTAAACAGTTACAATGAGCAGTTCTTC.

V and J are TRBV7-9 and TRBJ1-3; the D gene is possibly TRBD1 (5 bases). The CDR3 runs to 16 residues. V lost 2 bases and J lost 0, with 11 bases in between. In germline, CDR1 is SEHNR, CDR2 FQNEAQ (reference sequence). The CDR3 loop is CASSLRGVNSGNTIYF. CDR3 in DNA: TGTGCCAGCAGCTTACGAGGGGTCAACTCTGGAAACACCATATATTTT.

The V gene is TRBV29-1, the J gene TRBJ1-1; D not certain. Trimming removed 4 bases at V and 4 bases at J, with 13 bases between. CDR3 length: 13 residues. Germline V gene sequence: CDR1 SQVTM, CDR2 ANQGSEA. The CDR3: CSVVPPSGTEAFF. The CDR3 DNA follows: TGCAGCGTTGTGCCCCCGTCGGGCACTGAAGCTTTCTTT.

The rearrangement links TRBV19 to TRBJ2-5, with 10 positions matching TRBD1. The CDR3 sequence is 14 residues long. V dropped 6 bases and J dropped 5; count of bases not matched to a gene: 6. The germline V gene has CDR1 LNHDA and CDR2 SQIVND (reference sequence). The CDR3 nucleotides read TGTGCCAGTAGCCGACAGGGGGCTTTTGAGACCCAGTACTTC. Amino acid sequence: CASSRQGAFETQYF.

The V and J genes are TRBV27 and TRBJ2-7; D remains unclear. In germline, CDR1 is MNHEY, CDR2 SMNVEV (reference sequence). V was cut by 3 bases and J by 4 bases, with 16 bases left in between. This CDR3 is built from 15 residues. CDR3 sequence (DNA): TGTGCCAGCAGTTTTCGGGCGGCCCTGGGGTACGAGCAGTACTTC. It codes for CASSFRAALGYEQYF.